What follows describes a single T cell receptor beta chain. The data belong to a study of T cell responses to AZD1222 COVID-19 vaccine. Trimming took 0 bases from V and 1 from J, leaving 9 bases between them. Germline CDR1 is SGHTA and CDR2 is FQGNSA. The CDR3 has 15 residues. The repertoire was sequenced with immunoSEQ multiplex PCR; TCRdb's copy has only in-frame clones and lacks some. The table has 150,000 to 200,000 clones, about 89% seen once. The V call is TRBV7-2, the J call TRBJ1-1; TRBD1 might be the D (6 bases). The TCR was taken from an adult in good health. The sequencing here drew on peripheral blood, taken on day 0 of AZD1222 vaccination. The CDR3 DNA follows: TGTGCCAGCAGCTTAGCACGGACAGAGAACACTGAAGCTTTCTTT. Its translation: CASSLARTENTEAFF.